This is a list of T cell receptor beta chains from one sample in a study of shared clonotypes between healthy human individuals. The repertoire was sequenced with immunoSEQ multiplex PCR; TCRdb's copy has only in-frame clones and lacks some. The sample lists fewer than 3 million clones, about 90% seen once, with approximately 0.41% in the top ten. Sequencing used naive CD4+ T cells from PBMCs. The receptors shown here come from a young man in good health. Some clones in this sample may be carry-over from other donors' samples. Both conserved end residues are part of each CDR3. The order of the fields is V gene, J gene, clone size, D gene, CDR3 protein, CDR3 DNA. D genes are given only for firm matches. Part of the rows lack a size; the others show once, few, many or a class for expanded clones.

TRBV19,TRBJ2-3,-,-,CASRQRQRTDTQYF,TGTGCCAGTAGACAACGACAGCGCACAGATACGCAGTATTTT
TRBV6-5,TRBJ2-5,-,-,CASSSNQETQYF,TGTGCCAGCAGTTCCAACCAAGAGACCCAGTACTTC
TRBV9,TRBJ2-2,-,-,CASSVRAGLTGELFF,TGTGCCAGCAGCGTACGGGCAGGATTGACCGGGGAGCTGTTTTTT
TRBV28,TRBJ1-2,-,-,CASNLQTGPPKYTF,TGTGCCAGCAACTTGCAAACGGGACCCCCTAAATACACCTTC
TRBV28,TRBJ2-1,-,TRBD1,CASSFRTGGNEQFF,TGTGCCAGCAGTTTTCGGACAGGGGGCAATGAGCAGTTCTTC
TRBV6-5,TRBJ2-3,-,TRBD2,CASSYSWTSGTDTQYF,TGTGCCAGCAGTTACTCCTGGACTAGCGGCACAGATACGCAGTATTTT
TRBV2,TRBJ1-5,-,-,CASSDIAQPQHF,TGTGCCAGCAGTGACATAGCACAGCCCCAGCATTTT
TRBV7-3,TRBJ1-1,-,-,CASSLSMNTEAFF,TGTGCCAGCAGCTTAAGTATGAACACTGAAGCTTTCTTT
TRBV5-6,TRBJ1-3,-,-,CASSLLGEAGSSGNTIYF,TGTGCCAGCAGTCTTCTCGGGGAAGCAGGAAGCTCTGGAAACACCATATATTTT
TRBV7-9,TRBJ1-2,-,TRBD1,CASSTRTTPDRGYTF,TGTGCCAGCAGCACCCGCACCACGCCGGACAGGGGCTACACCTTC
TRBV5-1,TRBJ2-6,-,-,CASSLVRVGSGANVLTF,TGCGCCAGCAGCTTGGTCAGGGTGGGCTCTGGGGCCAACGTCCTGACTTTC
TRBV6-1,TRBJ1-2,-,TRBD1,CASGRDRGVYGYTF,TGTGCCAGCGGTCGGGACAGGGGGGTCTATGGCTACACCTTC
TRBV6-1,TRBJ1-2,once,-,CASSEQRPFYGYTF,TGTGCCAGCAGTGAACAACGGCCATTCTATGGCTACACCTTC
TRBV28,TRBJ2-7,-,TRBD2,CASSPSGTRGRMQYF,TGTGCCAGCAGCCCTTCCGGGACTAGGGGGAGAATGCAGTACTTC
TRBV5-1,TRBJ2-3,-,-,CASSGGGGGSFADTQYF,TGCGCCAGCAGCGGTGGAGGGGGCGGGAGTTTTGCAGATACGCAGTATTTT
TRBV27,TRBJ2-7,-,-,CASTPRGSYEQYF,TGTGCCAGCACGCCGAGAGGGAGTTACGAGCAGTACTTC